This record concerns one T cell receptor (beta chain) sequence. Its target is unknown. The data were taken from a study of molecular identifiers for immune sequencing clone quantification. Across the whole study: In replicates, RNA taken from roughly 20,000 or 100,000 naive CD8 cells was divided five ways, and four portions underwent sequencing.

Study-level findings and limits: Over 99% of CMV-specific effector molecules, but under 1% of naive ones, were in clones above 20 copies.

Sorting isolated naive CD8 T cells as CD8+CD4-CCR7+CD45RA+ events. Making the bulk TCR libraries relied on previously described methods and listed TCR primers. TCRdb ran MiXCR on the PCR reads and lists one entry per CDR3 protein. The table shows over 90,000 distinct CDR3 sequences, with under 40% occurring only once. Per germline, CDR1 SGDLS and CDR2 YYNGEE. V dropped 0 bases and J dropped 6 bases, with 13 bases sitting between them. The CDR3 contains 14 residues. Sequenced input: naive CD8+ T cells from blood, with Jurkat cell RNA spiked in. Subset given: FACS-sorted CD8+CD4-CCR7+CD45RA+ naive T cells. This chain connects TRBV9 to TRBJ2-7, with D maybe TRBD1 (7 bases). The sequence derives from a human donor in good health. Some libraries in this study had Jurkat cell RNA spiked in. As DNA, the CDR3 is TGTGCCAGCAGCGTAGGCGGGACAGACTGCGAGCAGTACTTC. Amino acid sequence: CASSVGGTDCEQYF.